The TCR beta chain described here comes from a study of blood T cell repertoires in COVID-19. Study-level information: In each case, the material was cDNA or gDNA derived from T cells, B-cell-depleted T cells, or PBMCs.

Only in-frame clones appear in the TCRdb table, and some are missing; sequencing was by immunoSEQ multiplex PCR. This sample carries some 220,000 clones, approximately 80% of them seen once, and the ten largest clones take 9.5% to 15%. Germline V gives CDR1 SGHNT, CDR2 YYREEE (reference sequence). This CDR3 has 17 residues. Trimming pared 0 bases from V and 0 bases from J, leaving 16 bases between. The rearrangement uses TRBV5-4 and TRBJ2-7; perhaps TRBD2 as D (5 bases). Material: peripheral blood. The sequence was obtained from a human donor in a cohort sampled during active COVID-19. The CDR3 DNA reads as TGTGCCAGCAGCTTGGGCGCGGGCGAGCGATACTCCTACGAGCAGTACTTC. Amino acid sequence: CASSLGAGERYSYEQYF.